The next 3 T cell receptor beta chains were all read from a single sample in a study of identical twins. TCRdb itself ran the 5' RACE reads through MiXCR, one entry per CDR3 protein. The data show fewer than 250,000 distinct CDR3 sequences, less than 10% seen once. Sequencing was done on a sample of memory (CD45RO+) T cells sorted from blood. The origin of the receptors is a woman in her late teens or twenties in good health.

The rearrangement uses TRBV12-5 and TRBJ2-3; 8 nucleotides match TRBD2. In germline, CDR1 is LGHNT, CDR2 FRNRAP. This CDR3 has 15 residues. After removal of 4 bases from V and 4 bases from J, the junction contained 7 bases not matched to a gene. As DNA, the CDR3 is TGTGCTAGTGGTTGGGGGACTAGTAGGGCAGATACGCAGTATTTT. It yields the protein CASGWGTSRADTQYF. The variable domain in full, with the rest retrieved from reference TRBV12-5 and TRBJ2-3, is DARVTQTPRHKVTEMGQEVTMRCQPILGHNTVFWYRQTMMQGLELLAYFRNRAPLDDSGMPKDRFSAEMPDATLATLKIQPSEPRDSAVYFCASGWGTSRADTQYFGPGTRLTVL.

The V gene is TRBV27, the J gene TRBJ1-4; TRBD1 is a possible D gene (5 bases). V was cut by 6 bases and J by 0 bases, with 11 bases left in between. Looked up from germline, CDR1 is MNHEY and CDR2 is SMNVEV (reference sequence). The CDR3 has 15 residues. The CDR3 spells CASRGWGATNEKLFF. CDR3 bases: TGTGCCAGCAGGGGCTGGGGGGCAACTAATGAAAAACTGTTTTTT.

V is TRBV6-2 or TRBV6-3 and J is TRBJ2-7; D is undetermined. The V gene lost 7 bases and the J gene lost 6 bases, with 10 bases spanning the gap. From germline, CDR1 is MNHEY and CDR2 SVGEGT. The CDR3 has 11 amino acids. CDR3 coding DNA: TGTGCCAGCAACAAGGGCAGCGAGCAGTACTTC. Translated, it gives CASNKGSEQYF.